These T cell receptor beta chains were read from a single sample in a study of OX40 agonist ivuxolimab in advanced cancers. TCRdb's copy holds only in-frame clones and misses some; the assay was immunoSEQ multiplex PCR. The table records approximately 15,000 clones, 82% of them present only once. Sequences were derived from CD4+ or CD8+ T cells sorted from blood, sampled in a trial of the OX40 agonist ivuxolimab. All receptors derive from an adult with an advanced solid tumor such as melanoma, head and neck, liver or kidney cancer. Both conserved end residues are part of each CDR3. The D gene is left open where the match is weak. Size is omitted from some rows. Given values are once, few, many or a class for expanded clones.

clone_size,d_call,j_call,v_call,cdr3_length,cdr3_nt,cdr3_aa
NA,TRBD2,TRBJ2-7,TRBV5-8,16,TGTGCCAGCAGCCCTGGACTAGCGGGAGGATCCTACGAGCAGTACTTC,CASSPGLAGGSYEQYF
NA,TRBD2,TRBJ2-7,TRBV27,14,TGTGCCAGCAGTTCGGGACTAATACCTTCCGAGCAGTACTTC,CASSSGLIPSEQYF
NA,NA,TRBJ2-1,TRBV6-6,15,TGTGCCAGCAGTTACCTAGACATCTCCTACAATGAGCAGTTCTTC,CASSYLDISYNEQFF
NA,NA,TRBJ1-1,TRBV9,14,TGTGCCAGCAGCGTAGCTACGCAGGGAACTGAAGCTTTCTTT,CASSVATQGTEAFF
NA,NA,TRBJ2-1,TRBV28,15,TGTGCCAGCAGTGAACGTATGGGGGCGGGGGATGAGCAGTTCTTC,CASSERMGAGDEQFF
NA,TRBD1,TRBJ2-7,TRBV14,16,TGTGCCAGCAGCCAAGGCAGGGGGCGAAGCTCCTACGAGCAGTACTTC,CASSQGRGRSSYEQYF
NA,TRBD1,TRBJ2-7,TRBV7-9,19,TGTGCCAGCAGCTTAGCCGGCCGGGACAGCCCTCCCGAGGGGTCCGAGCAGTACTTC,CASSLAGRDSPPEGSEQYF
NA,NA,TRBJ1-4,TRBV28,15,TGTGCCAGCACCCCCCGGGACCCCGGCCGAGAAAAACTGTTTTTT,CASTPRDPGREKLFF
few,TRBD1,TRBJ2-1,TRBV5-5,16,TGTGCCAGCAGTTATGGACAGGGGGCATTCGTCGATGAGCAGTTCTTC,CASSYGQGAFVDEQFF
NA,NA,TRBJ2-7,TRBV2,13,TGTGCCAGCAGCCAGGACAGCTCCTACGAGCAGTACTTC,CASSQDSSYEQYF
NA,TRBD1,TRBJ2-7,TRBV29-1,14,TGCAGCGTTGATTCGGGGACAGGAGGTAACGAGCAGTACTTC,CSVDSGTGGNEQYF
once,TRBD2,TRBJ2-5,TRBV11-2,16,TGTGCCAGCAGCTTTCTATTGCGGGGGGGCCAGGAGACCCAGTACTTC,CASSFLLRGGQETQYF
NA,NA,TRBJ1-3,TRBV7-2,15,TGTGCCAGCAGCTTAGTGGCCGGAGATGGAAACACCATATATTTT,CASSLVAGDGNTIYF
NA,NA,TRBJ1-2,TRBV27,16,TGTGCCAGCAGTTCCTCGGTGTCCAGGAGGATCTATGGCTACACCTTC,CASSSSVSRRIYGYTF
NA,NA,TRBJ2-6,TRBV5-6,15,TGTGCCAGCAGCTCAGGGGTTTTGGGGGCCAACGTCCTGACTTTC,CASSSGVLGANVLTF
NA,TRBD2,TRBJ2-3,TRBV27,16,TGTGCCAGCAGTTTAAGGGGACTAGCGGGAGCAGATACGCAGTATTTT,CASSLRGLAGADTQYF
NA,TRBD1,TRBJ2-7,TRBV4-2,15,TGTGCCAGCAGCCAAGTACAGGGGACGCTCTACGAGCAGTACTTC,CASSQVQGTLYEQYF
NA,TRBD1,TRBJ1-1,TRBV30,15,TGTGCCTGGACTCTACAGGGGGCCATGAACACTGAAGCTTTCTTT,CAWTLQGAMNTEAFF
NA,NA,TRBJ1-4,TRBV7-9,12,TGTGCCAGCAAAGGGGGGGATGAAAAACTGTTTTTT,CASKGGDEKLFF
NA,NA,TRBJ2-5,TRBV30,13,TGTGCCTGGAGTGTAACCGGTCAAGAGACCCAGTACTTC,CAWSVTGQETQYF
NA,NA,TRBJ1-2,TRBV7-2,14,TGTGCCAGCAGCTTAGTGGCAGGGGCGGATGGCTACACCTTC,CASSLVAGADGYTF
once,NA,TRBJ2-2,TRBV6-5,14,TGTGCCAGCAGTAGGACTCTCAACACCGGGGAGCTGTTTTTT,CASSRTLNTGELFF
NA,TRBD1,TRBJ1-4,TRBV6-4,16,TGTGCCAGCACACCCCCCTCGACAGGGGCTAATGAAAAACTGTTTTTT,CASTPPSTGANEKLFF
NA,TRBD2,TRBJ2-7,TRBV5-4,14,TGTGCCAGCAGCGGAAGCGGGGGGGCCTCCGAGCAGTACTTC,CASSGSGGASEQYF
NA,NA,TRBJ2-5,TRBV28,12,TGTGCCAGCAGTTTGAACTGGGAGACCCAGTACTTC,CASSLNWETQYF
NA,TRBD1,TRBJ1-1,TRBV29-1,12,TGCAGCGTGGACAGGGGGCGGCCTGAAGCTTTCTTT,CSVDRGRPEAFF
NA,NA,TRBJ1-4,TRBV4-3,15,TGCGCCAGCAGCCAAGATTTGGGGGTTCAGGAAAAACTGTTTTTT,CASSQDLGVQEKLFF
few,TRBD2,TRBJ2-7,TRBV13,12,TGTGCCAGCAGCTTGGGCAGACTAGCGGCTTGTTTC,CASSLGRLAACF
few,NA,TRBJ1-1,TRBV11-2,14,TGTGCCAGCAGCTTAGCGGGGGTTTGGAGTAAAGCTTTCTTT,CASSLAGVWSKAFF
NA,NA,TRBJ2-1,TRBV11-1,16,TGTGCCAGCAGCAATCCGGGGGTAGAGGGGCACAATGAGCAGTTCTTC,CASSNPGVEGHNEQFF
NA,NA,TRBJ2-3,TRBV27,14,TGTGCCAGCAGTCCCGAACTTAGCACAGATACGCAGTATTTT,CASSPELSTDTQYF
NA,NA,TRBJ1-5,TRBV7-3,17,TGTGCCAGCAGCCGACAATCCCGCGGGGGGGGCAATCAGCCCCAGCATTTT,CASSRQSRGGGNQPQHF
few,NA,TRBJ2-6,TRBV6-1,15,TGTGCCAGCAGTGCGGGACACTCTGGGGCCAACGTCCTGACTTTC,CASSAGHSGANVLTF
NA,NA,TRBJ2-3,TRBV7-9,17,TGTGCCAGCAGCCCCTCCCTAGGGGGAGAGGTGGCAGATACGCAGTATTTT,CASSPSLGGEVADTQYF
few,TRBD1,TRBJ1-5,TRBV28,14,TGTGCCAGCAGCTTGACAGGGGGGCATCAGCCCCAGCATTTT,CASSLTGGHQPQHF
NA,NA,TRBJ1-4,TRBV15,15,TGTGCCACCAGCAGAATAAGGCGGGGAGATGAAAAACTGTTTTTT,CATSRIRRGDEKLFF
NA,NA,TRBJ2-5,TRBV11-2,17,TGTGCCAGCAGCTTAGGAATTTTGGGGGGCGGCATGGAGACCCAGTACTTC,CASSLGILGGGMETQYF
few,NA,TRBJ2-6,TRBV4-1,15,TGCGCCAGCAGCCAGGCGAGCTCTGGGGCCAACGTCCTGACTTTC,CASSQASSGANVLTF
once,NA,TRBJ2-5,TRBV30,14,TGTGCCTGGAGTGTATTGTCGGGGGAAGAGACCCAGTACTTC,CAWSVLSGEETQYF
NA,NA,TRBJ1-5,TRBV21-1,16,TGTGCCAGCAGGCGGTTGCTACATTGGCATCATCAGCCCCAGCATTTT,CASRRLLHWHHQPQHF
NA,TRBD1,TRBJ1-1,TRBV5-6,15,TGTGCCAGCAGCTTGGGATGGACAGGGGGCACTGAAGCTTTCTTT,CASSLGWTGGTEAFF
NA,NA,TRBJ1-5,TRBV15,15,TGTGCCACCAGCAGGTCCTTGGGGGGCAATCAGCCCCAGCATTTT,CATSRSLGGNQPQHF
NA,TRBD1,TRBJ1-2,TRBV15,15,TGTGCCACCAGCGAATCTACTGGAGGGGGCAATGGCTACACCTTC,CATSESTGGGNGYTF
once,TRBD1,TRBJ1-1,TRBV12-5,14,TGTGCTAGTGGGACCGGGACAGGGAACACTGAAGCTTTCTTT,CASGTGTGNTEAFF
NA,NA,TRBJ2-7,TRBV29-1,15,TGCAGCGTTGAGTTCTCGGCCGCAGGGTCCTGGGAGCAGTACTTC,CSVEFSAAGSWEQYF
many,NA,TRBJ2-7,TRBV7-9,14,TGTGCCAGCACCCCCCAGGGGCTTACCTACGAGCAGTACTTC,CASTPQGLTYEQYF
NA,TRBD1,TRBJ2-5,TRBV11-2,17,TGTGCCAGCAGCACGGGACAGGGGCCTGTTGTCGATGAGACCCAGTACTTC,CASSTGQGPVVDETQYF
NA,NA,TRBJ2-1,TRBV7-8,13,TGTGCCAGCAGCCCCCTTAAGTATTCTGAGCAGTTCTTC,CASSPLKYSEQFF
NA,NA,TRBJ2-4,TRBV5-8,13,TGTGCCAGCAGCTTAGGAGGAAGGGACATTCAGTACTTC,CASSLGGRDIQYF
few,TRBD1,TRBJ2-3,TRBV6-1,17,TGTGCCAGCAGTGAAGGTGGGGGACAGGGGGTTCGGGATACGCAGTATTTT,CASSEGGGQGVRDTQYF
NA,TRBD1,TRBJ1-2,TRBV5-6,15,TGTGCCAGCAGCCCGTGGACAGGGACCAACTATGGCTACACCTTC,CASSPWTGTNYGYTF
NA,TRBD2,TRBJ2-7,TRBV5-1,14,TGCGCCAGCAGCTTAGCGGGGAATACCTACGAGCAGTACTTC,CASSLAGNTYEQYF
few,TRBD1,TRBJ2-3,TRBV7-3,15,TGTGCCAGCAGCCCAGGGACAGGGAGTTCAGATACGCAGTATTTT,CASSPGTGSSDTQYF
few,TRBD2,TRBJ2-3,TRBV7-8,16,TGTGCCAGCAGCTTTAATAGCGGGGACTTCACAGATACGCAGTATTTT,CASSFNSGDFTDTQYF
once,NA,TRBJ2-7,TRBV5-6,14,TGTGCCAGCAGCTTGGCACGCGGAGTCGCCGAGCAGTACTTC,CASSLARGVAEQYF